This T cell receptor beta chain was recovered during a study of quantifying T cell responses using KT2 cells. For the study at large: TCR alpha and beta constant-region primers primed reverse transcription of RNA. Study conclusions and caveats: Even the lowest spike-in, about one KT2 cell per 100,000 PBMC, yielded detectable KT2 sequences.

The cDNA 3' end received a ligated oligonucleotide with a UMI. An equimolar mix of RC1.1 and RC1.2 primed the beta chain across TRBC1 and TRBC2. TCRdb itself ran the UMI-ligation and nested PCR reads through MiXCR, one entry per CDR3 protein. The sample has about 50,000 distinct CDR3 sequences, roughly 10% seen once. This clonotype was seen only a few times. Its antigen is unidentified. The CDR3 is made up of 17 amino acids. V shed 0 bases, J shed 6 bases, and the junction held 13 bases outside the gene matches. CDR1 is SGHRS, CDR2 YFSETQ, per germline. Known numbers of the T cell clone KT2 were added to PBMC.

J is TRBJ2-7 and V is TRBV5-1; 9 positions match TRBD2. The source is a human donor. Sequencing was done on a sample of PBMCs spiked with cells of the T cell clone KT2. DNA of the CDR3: TGCGCCAGCAGCTTGGCCCTGGGAGCGGGGGGCGGCAGCGAGCAGTACTTC. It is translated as CASSLALGAGGGSEQYF.